What follows are 27 T cell receptor beta chains derived from one specimen sequenced in a study of T cell repertoires in cytomegalovirus infection. Their antigens are not known. TCRdb reprocessed the reads via MiXCR and lists one record per CDR3 protein. The repertoire consists of approximately 73,000 distinct CDR3 sequences, with 35% to 50% occurring once and the leading ten covering 80% to 95%. Specimen: CD8+ T cells from cultured PBMCs, collected from culture after CMV antigen stimulation. These TCRs come from a human donor in good health (CMV status not recorded). Some clones in this sample may be carry-over from other donors' samples.

The table lists this clonotype with a few counts. The V and J genes are TRBV6-2 or TRBV6-3 and TRBJ2-3; D remains unclear. There are 14 residues in the CDR3. Trimming cost V 2 bases and J 2 bases, with 8 bases left between them. Germline lookup yields CDR1 MNHEY and CDR2 SVGEGT. The CDR3 DNA reads TGTGCCAGCAGTTACCTACTCACCACAGATACGCAGTATTTT. Translation: CASSYLLTTDTQYF.

Here the CDR3 reads CASSQGNSNQPQHF. The DNA of the CDR3 is TGCGCCAGCAGCCAGGGGAATAGCAATCAGCCCCAGCATTTT. The chain combines TRBV4-1 with TRBJ1-5; D is unclear. Germline V gene lookup returns CDR1 MGHRA and CDR2 YSYEKL. V lost 3 bases and J lost 0, with 6 bases in between. The CDR3 sequence is 14 residues long.

This clonotype has only a few counts. The rearrangement joins TRBV7-2 to TRBJ1-6, with unresolved D. The V gene lost 1 base and the J gene lost 10 bases, with 14 bases spanning the gap. There are 15 residues in the CDR3. The germline V gene has CDR1 SGHTA and CDR2 FQGNSA. The CDR3 loop reads CASSLEVGFLSPLHF. CDR3 sequence (DNA): TGTGCCAGCAGCTTAGAAGTAGGGTTCCTCTCACCCCTCCACTTT.

V is TRBV11-2 and J is TRBJ2-7, with D hard to call. CDR3 size: 14 residues. Trimming shortened V by 1 base and J by 6 bases, and 13 bases separated the two germline ends. The V gene's germline CDR1 is SGHAT and CDR2 FQNNGV. In DNA, the CDR3 is TGTGCCAGCAGCTTAGTTGCAGGTCCGGCCGAGCAGTACTTC. Its protein is CASSLVAGPAEQYF.

V usage is TRBV19 and J usage is TRBJ2-2; D call uncertain. The CDR3 has 11 residues. Trimming took off 4 bases at V and 6 bases at J, with 3 bases between the two ends. Looked up from germline, CDR1 is LNHDA and CDR2 is SQIVND (reference sequence). The CDR3 region is CASSNSGELFF. CDR3 bases: TGTGCCAGTAGTAATTCCGGGGAGCTGTTTTTT.

This clonotype was counted only a few times. The chain couples TRBV28 to TRBJ2-2, with D tentatively TRBD1 (5 bases). The germline V and J ends were trimmed by 10 bases and 6 bases, with 21 bases remaining between them. CDR3 length: 15 residues. Germline lookup yields CDR1 MDHEN and CDR2 SYDVKM. The CDR3 DNA reads as TGTGCCACCGAAGACAGTTCCCACGTTGCCGGGGAGCTGTTTTTT. Residues: CATEDSSHVAGELFF. The full variable domain, in which reference TRBV28 and TRBJ2-2 provide the parts outside the CDR3, is DVKVTQSSRYLVKRTGEKVFLECVQDMDHENMFWYRQDPGLGLRLIYFSYDVKMKEKGDIPEGYSVSREKKERFSLILESASTNQTSMYLCATEDSSHVAGELFFGEGSRLTVL.

This clonotype occurred a few times. Mismatch with germline at one junction end may stem from a read error. The rearrangement links TRBV7-7 to TRBJ1-4; the D is unclear. CDR1 is SSHAT, CDR2 FNYEAQ, per germline (reference sequence). This CDR3 comprises 14 residues. The CDR3 bases are TGTGCTAGCAGCACGGGAATCGGGGATGAAAAACTGTTTTTT. It specifies CASSTGIGDEKLFF.

This clonotype has only one observation. The chain carries TRBV4-1 and TRBJ2-3; TRBD1 agrees at 9 bases. Germline loops: CDR1 MGHRA, CDR2 YSYEKL. CDR3 length equals 16 residues. Germline trimming cut 1 base from V and 2 bases from J; bases unmatched to any gene: 4. The CDR3 reads CASSQVGDRVTDTQYF. CDR3 nucleotide sequence: TGCGCCAGCAGCCAAGTTGGGGACAGGGTCACAGATACGCAGTATTTT.

A word on this clonotype: Mismatch with germline at one junction end may stem from a read error. The V call is TRBV7-8, the J call TRBJ2-1, with no clear D. The CDR3 loop spans 12 amino acids. CDR1 and CDR2 (germline): SGHVS, FQNEAQ. This CDR3 reads CASSFSYNERFF. The CDR3, as DNA: TGTGCCAGCAGCTTTTCCTACAATGAGCGGTTCTTC.

The chain employs TRBV5-6 and TRBJ1-5; D may be TRBD1 (6 bases). Deletions cut 2 bases from V and 0 bases from J, with 15 bases between. In germline, CDR1 is SGHDT, CDR2 YYEEEE. This CDR3 has 17 residues. The CDR3 nucleotides read TGTGCCAGCAGCTTAGCCGGGACAAGTAATAGCAATCAGCCCCAGCATTTT. It codes for CASSLAGTSNSNQPQHF.

This clonotype was seen only a few times. The rearrangement joins TRBV12-3 or TRBV12-4 to TRBJ2-7; D is ambiguous. CDR3 length: 14 amino acids. Trimming pared 1 base from V and 5 bases from J, leaving 12 bases between. The CDR3 region is CASSLGSSIHEQYF. Here the CDR3 DNA reads TGTGCCAGCAGTTTAGGTAGCTCAATACACGAGCAGTACTTC.

The chain is built from TRBV27 and TRBJ2-6; D remains unclear. This CDR3 comprises 15 residues. V lost 5 bases and J 0 bases, leaving 8 bases between the germline ends. Germline V lookup: CDR1 MNHEY, CDR2 SMNVEV (reference sequence). Here the CDR3 reads CASSTRFSGANVLTF. CDR3 DNA: TGTGCCAGCAGTACCCGATTCTCTGGGGCCAACGTCCTGACTTTC. Full variable domain (missing parts from reference TRBV27 and TRBJ2-6): EAQVTQNPRYLITVTGKKLTVTCSQNMNHEYMSWYRQDPGLGLRQIYYSMNVEVTDKGDVPEGYKVSRKEKRNFPLILESPSPNQTSLYFCASSTRFSGANVLTFGAGSRLTVL.

The rearrangement joins TRBV12-3 or TRBV12-4 to TRBJ2-7, with 8 bases aligning to TRBD1. J was trimmed by 1 base and V by 2 bases; bases with no gene match: 7. The CDR3 is made up of 16 amino acids. In nucleotides, the CDR3 is TGTGCCAGCAGTTTAAATCTCCGGACAGGGTCCTACGAGCAGTACTTC. Amino acids: CASSLNLRTGSYEQYF.

CDR3 nucleotides: TGTGCCAGCAGCTCCTGGACAAGGGGGAACTACGAGCAGTACTTC. Protein product: CASSSWTRGNYEQYF. This sequence joins TRBV11-2 and TRBJ2-7; possibly TRBD1 for D (6 bases). The length of the CDR3 is 15 residues. Germline CDR1 reads SGHAT; CDR2 reads FQNNGV. V lost 4 bases to trimming and J lost 3 bases, with 16 bases between them.

The chain employs TRBV2 and TRBJ2-2; D is tentatively TRBD1 or TRBD2 (5 bases each). The CDR3 is 20 amino acids. Germline V gives CDR1 SNHLY, CDR2 FYNNEI. Trimming removed 8 bases at V and 3 bases at J, with 31 bases between. CDR3 sequence (DNA): TGTGCCAGCCGGCAGGCTTGGGGTGCCCCGAGCCGAGGGGACACCGGGGAGCTGTTTTTT. Its protein is CASRQAWGAPSRGDTGELFF.

The chain employs TRBV7-8 and TRBJ1-5; TRBD1 matches 9 bases. Germline V CDR1 and CDR2: SGHVS, FQNEAQ. Trimming removed 5 bases from V and 0 bases from J; junction bases left unmatched: 8. The CDR3 runs to 17 residues. This chain's CDR3 is CASSRDRDTYSNQPQHF. DNA for the CDR3: TGTGCCAGCAGCCGGGACAGGGACACCTATAGCAATCAGCCCCAGCATTTT. Using reference TRBV7-8 and TRBJ1-5 for the parts outside the CDR3, the full variable domain is GAGVSQSPRYKVAKRGQDVALRCDPISGHVSLFWYQQALGQGPEFLTYFQNEAQLDKSGLPSDRFFAERPEGSVSTLKIQRTQQEDSAVYLCASSRDRDTYSNQPQHFGDGTRLSIL.

This clonotype appeared many times. The rearrangement links TRBV7-6 to TRBJ2-7, with D unclear. Trimming pared 1 base from V and 3 bases from J, leaving 13 bases between. The CDR3 sequence is 15 residues long. Germline lookup yields CDR1 SGHVS and CDR2 FNYEAQ. The CDR3 coding sequence is TGTGCCAGCAGCTTAGGTCTGCCTCTCTTCTACGAGCAGTACTTC. Amino acids: CASSLGLPLFYEQYF.

This clonotype was recorded a few times. The rearrangement links TRBV6-1 to TRBJ2-1; D call uncertain. The germline CDR1 and CDR2 sequences are MNHNS and SASEGT. The CDR3 length is 13 residues. V gave up 1 base and J gave up 4 bases, with 5 bases separating them. The CDR3: CASSEGWYNEQFF. CDR3 in DNA: TGTGCCAGCAGTGAAGGGTGGTACAATGAGCAGTTCTTC.

J is TRBJ2-3 and V is TRBV7-2; 8 bases agree with TRBD2. J lost 6 bases, V lost 0 bases, and 14 bases had no gene match. The CDR3 is 18 residues long. Germline V CDR1 and CDR2: SGHTA, FQGNSA. CDR3 sequence: CASSLALFGRGAGDTQYF. The CDR3 coding sequence is TGTGCCAGCAGCTTAGCTCTTTTTGGGCGGGGGGCTGGGGATACGCAGTATTTT.

CDR3 sequence reads: CASSRAALPNTGELFF. In nucleotides, the CDR3 is TGTGCCAGCAGCCGGGCCGCCCTCCCGAACACCGGGGAGCTGTTTTTT. This chain joins TRBV11-2 and TRBJ2-2; no firm D call. The germline V and J ends were trimmed by 5 bases and 0 bases, with 13 bases remaining between them. The length of the CDR3 is 16 residues. From germline, CDR1 is SGHAT and CDR2 FQNNGV.

The chain is built from TRBV7-2 and TRBJ1-1; 9 nucleotides line up with TRBD1. CDR1 is SGHTA and CDR2 is FQGNSA in the germline V gene. CDR3 length equals 17 residues. After removal of 1 base from V and 1 base from J, the junction contained 7 bases not matched to a gene. The CDR3 sequence: CASSLGWDRAPNTEAFF. CDR3 in DNA: TGTGCCAGCAGCTTAGGCTGGGACAGGGCGCCGAACACTGAAGCTTTCTTT.

This clonotype has just a few counts. V is TRBV7-9 and J is TRBJ1-1; 7 nucleotides agree with TRBD1. Trimming took 5 bases from V and 5 from J; bases not matched to a gene: 8. The CDR3 is 14 residues long. Germline CDR1 reads SEHNR; CDR2 reads FQNEAQ (reference sequence). CDR3 amino acids: CASSLLDRETEAFF. In DNA, the CDR3 is TGTGCCAGCAGCCTCCTCGACAGGGAAACTGAAGCTTTCTTT. Supplemented by reference TRBV7-9 and TRBJ1-1, the full variable domain reads DTGVSQNPRHKITKRGQNVTFRCDPISEHNRLYWYRQTLGQGPEFLTYFQNEAQLEKSRLLSDRFSAERPKGSFSTLEIQRTEQGDSAMYLCASSLLDRETEAFFGQGTRLTVV.

This chain joins TRBV12-5 and TRBJ2-4; D may be TRBD2 (5 bases). The V end lost 0 bases, the J end lost 1 base, and 10 bases lay between the germline ends. There are 16 residues in the CDR3. CDR1 is LGHNT and CDR2 is FRNRAP in the germline V gene. The CDR3: CASGLVLGIAKNIQYF. The CDR3 DNA reads as TGTGCTAGTGGTTTGGTACTAGGGATTGCCAAAAACATTCAGTACTTC.

The chain employs TRBV7-2 and TRBJ2-6; D is uncertain. V was shortened by 2 bases and J by 0 bases, with 11 bases between the two germline ends. Per the germline V gene, CDR1 is SGHTA and CDR2 is FQGNSA. The CDR3 runs to 17 residues. The CDR3 loop is CASSLKRLISGANVLTF. The DNA for the CDR3 is TGTGCCAGCAGCTTAAAGAGGCTAATCTCTGGGGCCAACGTCCTGACTTTC.

The chain has TRBV5-1 and TRBJ2-7, with a possible D match to TRBD1 (6 bases). Germline V lookup: CDR1 SGHRS, CDR2 YFSETQ. The CDR3 covers 16 residues. The germline V and J ends were trimmed by 2 bases and 0 bases, with 15 bases remaining between them. The CDR3 sequence: CASSFGTQQTSYEQYF. CDR3 bases: TGCGCCAGCAGCTTCGGGACACAACAAACCTCCTACGAGCAGTACTTC.

This clonotype has just one count. This chain links TRBV11-1 with TRBJ2-7; D remains unclear. The CDR3 is made up of 17 amino acids. V gave up 5 bases and J gave up 4 bases, with 24 bases separating them. Germline V lookup: CDR1 SGHAT, CDR2 FQDESV (reference sequence). The CDR3 spells CASSPNSRIPGLYEQYF. As DNA, the CDR3 is TGTGCCAGCAGCCCAAACTCGAGGATACCGGGCTTATACGAGCAGTACTTC. Drawing the rest from reference TRBV11-1 and TRBJ2-7, the complete variable domain is EAEVAQSPRYKITEKSQAVAFWCDPISGHATLYWYRQILGQGPELLVQFQDESVVDDSQLPKDRFSAERLKGVDSTLKIQPAELGDSAMYLCASSPNSRIPGLYEQYFGPGTRLTVT.

Ten or more counts support this clonotype. This rearrangement joins TRBV20-1 to TRBJ1-5; D possibly corresponds to TRBD1 (5 bases). The germline gives CDR1 DFQATT, CDR2 SNEGSKA (reference sequence). V was clipped by 0 bases and J by 2 bases, with 17 bases between them. CDR3 length equals 17 residues. The CDR3: CSARDSEEGPGNQPQHF. CDR3 nucleotides: TGCAGTGCTAGAGATTCTGAGGAGGGGCCGGGCAATCAGCCCCAGCATTTT.